Presented here are 27 T cell receptor beta chains from one specimen sequenced in a study of human T cells and chemical hapten exposure (TCRdb year 2021). The sample's time point label, in plain terms: patch test 3, about 24 weeks after DPC sensitization. The treatment or condition label for this specimen denotes: therapeutic diphenylcyclopropenone sensitization with weekly scalp DPC. The library was generated by RACE. TCRdb records NextSeq 500 as the sequencer. The raw public reads went through TCRdb reprocessing: fastp at Q25, MiXCR clone calling, in-frame beta chains kept. All rows with the same CDR3 protein become a single entry with the most common DNA and genes. The table for this sample lists some 62,000 distinct CDR3 sequences; 11% of them were counted only once. Jointly, the top ten make up about 2.3% of the sample. The sample consisted of whole blood, taken in connection with sensitization to the hapten diphenylcyclopropenone (DPC). The origin of the receptors is a woman in her thirties with alopecia areata. Some clones in this sample may be carry-over from other donors' samples.

This clonotype was counted only a few times. The chain links TRBV29-1 to TRBJ2-1, with TRBD2 matching 7 bases. Germline CDR1 reads SQVTM; CDR2 reads ANQGSEA. V gave up 3 bases and J gave up 6 bases; unmatched junction bases: 5. The CDR3 extends over 13 amino acids. CDR3 in amino acids: CSVDLGTTNEQFF. The CDR3 coding sequence is TGCAGCGTTGATCTGGGGACTACCAATGAGCAGTTCTTC.

In this sample, this clonotype turned up a few times. The chain joins TRBV4-1 to TRBJ2-7; 10 bases are shared with TRBD2. Germline CDR1 MGHRA, CDR2 YSYEKL. This CDR3 comprises 14 residues. The trim removed 3 bases at V and 7 bases at J, leaving 6 bases unmatched. The DNA for the CDR3 is TGCGCCAGCAGCCAGCCTAGCGGGAGATCGGAGCAGTACTTC. Its protein is CASSQPSGRSEQYF.

This clonotype has a count of ten or more. The J gene is TRBJ1-1, the V gene TRBV7-6, with TRBD1 identical over 8 bases. Germline V gives CDR1 SGHVS, CDR2 FNYEAQ. J was trimmed by 2 bases and V by 5 bases; bases with no gene match: 10. This CDR3 contains 16 residues. For the CDR3, the DNA is TGTGCCAGCAGCCCACGGACAGGGAGATTAAACACTGAAGCTTTCTTT. Amino acid sequence: CASSPRTGRLNTEAFF.

J is TRBJ2-3 and V is TRBV14, with 7 bases fitting TRBD2. The germline CDR1 and CDR2 sequences are SGHDN and FVKESK. V dropped 4 bases and J dropped 8; count of bases not matched to a gene: 15. CDR3 size: 16 residues. The CDR3 DNA sequence: TGTGCCAGCAGCCCCTCTTTGAGCGGGAAATTTAGTACGCAGTATTTT. Its translation: CASSPSLSGKFSTQYF. Combining the CDR3 with reference TRBV14 and TRBJ2-3 gives the whole variable domain EAGVTQFPSHSVIEKGQTVTLRCDPISGHDNLYWYRRVMGKEIKFLLHFVKESKQDESGMPNNRFLAERTGGTYSTLKVQPAELEDSGVYFCASSPSLSGKFSTQYFGPGTRLTVL.

The V and J genes are TRBV5-1 and TRBJ2-1; the match to TRBD2 covers 8 bases. Trimming took 4 bases from V and 1 from J; bases not matched to a gene: 13. Germline V gene data show CDR1 as SGHRS and CDR2 as YFSETQ. The CDR3 loop spans 18 amino acids. The CDR3 sequence: CASSHREGAQPSYNEQFF. Written as DNA, the CDR3 is TGCGCCAGCAGCCACCGGGAGGGAGCCCAGCCTTCCTACAATGAGCAGTTCTTC.

At least ten counts were recorded for this clonotype. The chain carries TRBV12-3 or TRBV12-4 and TRBJ2-2; perhaps TRBD2 as D (5 bases). The CDR3 is 18 amino acids. V was pared by 7 bases and J by 0 bases, with 21 bases between. The CDR3 nucleotides are TGTGCCAGCACCCCCTCCGGGGTAGCGAGCTCGAACACCGGGGAGCTGTTTTTT. It codes for CASTPSGVASSNTGELFF.

The chain uses TRBV6-2 or TRBV6-3 and TRBJ1-6; 8 positions match TRBD1. Germline values: CDR1 MNHEY, CDR2 SVGEGT. J was trimmed by 9 bases and V by 6 bases; bases with no gene match: 4. The CDR3 spans 13 residues. The CDR3 here is CASSSDRGSPLHF. CDR3 DNA: TGTGCCAGCAGCTCTGACAGGGGTTCACCCCTCCACTTT.

This clonotype came up many times. The CDR3 reads CASSPQGTSYEQYF. Written as DNA, the CDR3 is TGTGCCAGCAGTCCTCAGGGGACCTCCTACGAGCAGTACTTC. The V call is TRBV7-2, the J call TRBJ2-7; the D gene is possibly TRBD1 (6 bases). Germline CDR1 is SGHTA and CDR2 is FQGNSA. This CDR3 is built from 14 residues. Between the trimmed V and J ends, which lost 6 bases and 0 bases, there was a span of 12 bases.

This clonotype was detected many times. This chain joins TRBV7-9 and TRBJ2-1; 13 bases line up with TRBD2. The CDR3 totals 17 residues. The V gene's germline CDR1 is SEHNR and CDR2 FQNEAQ (reference sequence). V was pared by 1 base and J by 5 bases, with 5 bases of the junction left unmatched. Written as DNA, the CDR3 is TGTGCCAGCAGCTTAGGACTAGCGGGAGGACTCCACAATGAGCAGTTCTTC. It translates to CASSLGLAGGLHNEQFF.

This chain connects TRBV29-1 to TRBJ1-1; no definite D call. V lost 6 bases to trimming and J lost 0 bases, with 17 bases between them. Germline-derived CDR1 and CDR2 are SQVTM and ANQGSEA. The length of the CDR3 is 15 residues. CDR3 in DNA: TGCAGCGTCGACCCTCGACAAGGAATGAACACTGAAGCTTTCTTT. Residues: CSVDPRQGMNTEAFF. The whole variable domain, remainder taken from reference TRBV29-1 and TRBJ1-1, is SAVISQKPSRDICQRGTSLTIQCQVDSQVTMMFWYRQQPGQSLTLIATANQGSEATYESGFVIDKFPISRPNLTFSTLTVSNMSPEDSSIYLCSVDPRQGMNTEAFFGQGTRLTVV.

V usage is TRBV7-9 and J usage is TRBJ1-2; 8 bases align to TRBD1. The CDR3 sequence is 15 residues long. From germline, CDR1 is SEHNR and CDR2 FQNEAQ (reference sequence). J gave up 4 bases and V 3 bases, and 7 bases lay outside the gene matches. The DNA for the CDR3 is TGTGCCAGCAGCTTCGGACAGGGAGATCGCTATGGCTACACCTTC. It codes for CASSFGQGDRYGYTF.

This clonotype has a count of ten or more. The chain links TRBV11-2 to TRBJ2-7, with a possible D match to TRBD1 (5 bases). Germline V gene data show CDR1 as SGHAT and CDR2 as FQNNGV. V lost 5 bases, J lost 0 bases, and 20 bases lay in between. The CDR3 has 17 amino acids. The CDR3 bases are TGTGCCAGCAGCCCCCCCGGATCCAGGGCCAGCTCCTACGAGCAGTACTTC. It encodes CASSPPGSRASSYEQYF.

This rearrangement joins TRBV15 to TRBJ1-2; 8 nucleotides match TRBD1. This CDR3 region has 16 residues. Looked up from germline, CDR1 is LNHNV and CDR2 is YYDKDF (reference sequence). The J segment lost 8 bases and the V segment lost 1 base, leaving 12 bases of the junction unmatched. CDR3 DNA sequence: TGTGCCACCAGCAGAGGCCTCGCAGGGGGCGCCGGCGGCTACACCTTC. Translated: CATSRGLAGGAGGYTF. Variable domain in full (rest from reference TRBV15 and TRBJ1-2): DAMVIQNPRYQVTQFGKPVTLSCSQTLNHNVMYWYQQKSSQAPKLLFHYYDKDFNNEADTPDNFQSRRPNTSFCFLDIRSPGLGDTAMYLCATSRGLAGGAGGYTFGSGTRLTVV.

The chain has TRBV5-5 and TRBJ1-1; D is possibly TRBD1 (5 bases). CDR1 is SGHKS and CDR2 is YYEKEE in the germline V gene (reference sequence). The CDR3 runs 13 residues. Trimming took off 5 bases at V and 2 bases at J, with 10 bases between the two ends. In DNA, the CDR3 is TGTGCCAGCAGGTTCGACAGAAACACTGAAGCTTTCTTT. It translates to CASRFDRNTEAFF.

The chain combines TRBV7-6 with TRBJ2-1, with D possibly being TRBD2 (6 bases). The V end was cut by 5 bases, the J end by 10 bases, with 21 bases between. There are 15 residues in the CDR3. Germline lookup yields CDR1 SGHVS and CDR2 FNYEAQ. In DNA, the CDR3 is TGTGCCAGCAGCACCAAAGGGCCGCCGGAGGGAGAGCAGTTCTTC. It encodes CASSTKGPPEGEQFF. The variable domain in full, with the rest retrieved from reference TRBV7-6 and TRBJ2-1, is GAGVSQSPRYKVTKRGQDVALRCDPISGHVSLYWYRQALGQGPEFLTYFNYEAQQDKSGLPNDRFSAERPEGSISTLTIQRTEQRDSAMYRCASSTKGPPEGEQFFGPGTRLTVL.

The chain links TRBV7-2 to TRBJ2-3; the match to TRBD1 covers 9 bases. The germline CDR1 and CDR2 sequences are SGHTA and FQGNSA. V shed 4 bases, J shed 9 bases, and the junction held 2 bases outside the gene matches. The CDR3 has 12 residues. CDR3 DNA: TGTGCCAGCAGCTGGACAGGGGACACGCAGTATTTT. This encodes CASSWTGDTQYF.

The chain uses TRBV7-2 and TRBJ2-1; the match to TRBD2 covers 10 bases. The germline V gene encodes CDR1 SGHTA and CDR2 FQGNSA. Losses at the gene ends were 6 bases for V and 8 bases for J; bases not matched to a gene: 10. The CDR3 totals 15 residues. CDR3 DNA: TGTGCCAGCAGACTAACTAGCGGGATAAATTATGAGCAGTTCTTC. Translation: CASRLTSGINYEQFF.

The rearrangement joins TRBV2 to TRBJ1-1, with D hard to call. Per the germline V gene, CDR1 is SNHLY and CDR2 is FYNNEI. The ends were cut back, 3 bases at V and 3 bases at J, with 8 bases in the middle. CDR3 size: 13 residues. DNA for the CDR3: TGTGCCAGCAGTGAGTCGGGGTACACTGAAGCTTTCTTT. Its protein product is CASSESGYTEAFF.

Only a few counts were recorded for this clonotype. The rearrangement joins TRBV4-3 to TRBJ2-2; 7 bases match TRBD2. Germline assignment: CDR1 LGHNA and CDR2 YSLEER. This CDR3 region has 17 residues. V shed 5 bases, J shed 5 bases, and the junction held 14 bases outside the gene matches. This chain's CDR3 is CASSGGSAAGTTGELFF. The CDR3 DNA follows: TGCGCCAGCAGCGGGGGATCCGCAGCGGGAACAACCGGGGAGCTGTTTTTT.

This clonotype has ten or more counts. The chain carries TRBV7-9 and TRBJ1-4, with TRBD1 as a possible D gene (5 bases). This CDR3 region has 16 residues. V lost 3 bases and J lost 4, with 15 bases in between. The germline gives CDR1 SEHNR, CDR2 FQNEAQ (reference sequence). CDR3 sequence: CASSFPRDAYNEKLFF. The CDR3 DNA sequence: TGTGCCAGCAGCTTCCCCAGGGACGCGTATAATGAAAAACTGTTTTTT.

There are a few counts of this clonotype. V gene TRBV20-1 combines with J gene TRBJ2-3; D is possibly TRBD2 (5 bases). CDR1 and CDR2 from the germline V gene are DFQATT and SNEGSKA (reference sequence). This CDR3 has 15 amino acids. V was pared by 5 bases and J by 0 bases, with 15 bases between. The CDR3 nucleotides are TGCAGTGCTCCTCCAGAGGGAACTAGCACAGATACGCAGTATTTT. Its translation: CSAPPEGTSTDTQYF.

This chain links TRBV6-2 or TRBV6-3 with TRBJ2-1; D ambiguous. The CDR3 consists of 22 residues. The germline V gene encodes CDR1 MNHEY and CDR2 SVGEGT. Trimming pared 2 bases from V and 3 bases from J, leaving 32 bases between. The CDR3 loop is CASSYLLYSKRLSPERYNEQFF. The CDR3 bases are TGTGCCAGCAGTTACCTGCTGTACTCGAAGCGTTTGAGTCCAGAACGCTACAATGAGCAGTTCTTC.

This chain links TRBV18 with TRBJ2-1, with 9 bases lining up with TRBD2. Trimming took 0 bases from V and 8 from J; bases not matched to a gene: 5. The CDR3 spans 15 residues. Germline CDR1 KGHSH, CDR2 LQKENI. The CDR3 coding sequence is TGTGCCAGCTCACCACCCTCCCTAGCGGGACATGAGCAGTTCTTC. It specifies CASSPPSLAGHEQFF.

At least ten counts were recorded for this clonotype. This chain uses TRBV11-2 with TRBJ2-7, with unresolved D. CDR3 length: 13 residues. Per the germline V gene, CDR1 is SGHAT and CDR2 is FQNNGV. Trimming stripped 5 bases from V and 4 bases from J, with 12 bases between. CDR3 region: CASSPANVYEQYF. DNA for the CDR3: TGTGCCAGCAGCCCCGCGAACGTATACGAGCAGTACTTC.

This clonotype occurred many times. The CDR3 sequence is CASSPGGRGEKLFF. CDR3 nucleotides: TGTGCCAGCAGTCCAGGAGGTCGGGGTGAAAAACTGTTTTTT. This chain links TRBV12-3 or TRBV12-4 with TRBJ1-4; D is ambiguous. CDR3 length: 14 amino acids. Between the trimmed V and J ends, which lost 5 bases and 7 bases, there was a span of 14 bases.

The rearrangement joins TRBV9 to TRBJ2-4; D may match TRBD1 or TRBD2 (5 bases each). Germline CDR1 is SGDLS and CDR2 is YYNGEE. The CDR3 loop spans 15 amino acids. The V gene lost 3 bases and the J gene lost 8 bases, with 18 bases spanning the gap. The CDR3 here is CASSAGTVIGDIQYF. The DNA for the CDR3 is TGTGCCAGCAGCGCCGGGACGGTGATTGGGGACATTCAGTACTTC.

At least ten counts were recorded for this clonotype. The chain has TRBV7-6 and TRBJ2-7; no clear D gene. The CDR3 extends over 13 amino acids. CDR1 and CDR2 from the germline V gene are SGHVS and FNYEAQ. V lost 1 base to trimming and J lost 0 bases, with 4 bases between them. The CDR3 protein is CASSLGHSYEQYF. As DNA, the CDR3 is TGTGCCAGCAGCTTAGGACACTCCTACGAGCAGTACTTC. Based on the CDR3 plus reference TRBV7-6 and TRBJ2-7, the full variable domain is GAGVSQSPRYKVTKRGQDVALRCDPISGHVSLYWYRQALGQGPEFLTYFNYEAQQDKSGLPNDRFSAERPEGSISTLTIQRTEQRDSAMYRCASSLGHSYEQYFGPGTRLTVT.